The rows below give T cell receptor beta chains drawn from one sample of a study of T cells in Graves' hyperthyroidism and ophthalmopathy. TCRdb itself ran the multiplex PCR reads through MiXCR, one entry per CDR3 protein. The sample carries 400,000 or so distinct CDR3 sequences, about 14% recorded once. Sequencing was carried out using blood. These receptors were collected from a man aged 45-65 years with Graves' ophthalmopathy. CDR3s include the opening cysteine and the closing phenylalanine or tryptophan. Each record gives: V gene, J gene, clone size, D gene, CDR3 protein, CDR3 DNA. D genes are given only for firm matches. Some rows mark clone size as missing; the rest say once, few, many or name a class of expanded clone.

>TRBV14|TRBJ1-4|few|-
CASSQEGEKLFF
TGTGCCAGCAGCCAAGAGGGAGAAAAACTGTTTTTT
>TRBV9|TRBJ1-2|many|-
CASSVDGYGYTF
TGTGCCAGCAGCGTAGATGGGTATGGCTACACCTTC
>TRBV12-3/TRBV12-4|TRBJ1-3|many|-
CASRLRGSGNTIYF
TGTGCCAGCAGGCTCAGGGGATCTGGAAACACCATATATTTT
>TRBV20-1|TRBJ2-6|many|TRBD2
CSVPAGAGANVLTF
TGCAGTGTTCCAGCGGGAGCTGGGGCCAACGTCCTGACTTTC
>TRBV30|TRBJ2-3|-|-
CAWRRASTTDTQYF
TGTGCCTGGAGACGGGCTAGCACCACAGATACGCAGTATTTT
>TRBV2|TRBJ1-2|many|-
CASSTGRNYGYTF
TGTGCCAGCAGCACCGGACGGAACTATGGCTACACCTTC
>TRBV20-1|TRBJ2-5|many|-
CSARGDWGKETQYF
TGCAGTGCTAGAGGGGACTGGGGCAAAGAGACCCAGTACTTC
>TRBV5-6|TRBJ2-3|many|-
CASSPMTRTDTQYF
TGTGCCAGCAGCCCAATGACCCGCACAGATACGCAGTATTTT
>TRBV29-1|TRBJ2-7|-|TRBD2
CSAESPSGSRKPYEQYF
TGCAGCGCTGAGTCTCCTAGCGGGAGTAGAAAACCCTACGAGCAGTACTTC
>TRBV5-6|TRBJ2-3|many|TRBD1
CASSFRPGQGTDTQYF
TGTGCCAGCAGCTTTCGACCGGGACAGGGAACAGATACGCAGTATTTT
>TRBV5-6|TRBJ2-7|-|TRBD2
CASSAKGLAGGSYEQYF
TGTGCCAGCAGCGCGAAGGGACTAGCGGGAGGCTCCTACGAGCAGTACTTC
>TRBV5-8|TRBJ1-6|many|-
CASSPGTGRGSPLHF
TGTGCCAGCAGCCCTGGGACGGGCCGGGGTTCACCCCTCCACTTT
>TRBV10-3|TRBJ1-2|few|-
CAISETANYGYTF
TGTGCCATCAGTGAGACAGCGAACTATGGCTACACCTTC
>TRBV20-1|TRBJ2-1|many|TRBD2
CSALRAGGSYNEQFF
TGCAGTGCTTTGCGAGCGGGAGGGTCCTACAATGAGCAGTTCTTC
>TRBV6-1|TRBJ2-7|many|-
CASSSGTIPHEQYF
TGTGCCAGCAGTTCAGGGACAATCCCCCACGAGCAGTACTTC
>TRBV20-1|TRBJ2-1|many|TRBD2
CSARAEELAGAWNEQFF
TGCAGTGCTAGGGCCGAGGAACTAGCGGGAGCATGGAATGAGCAGTTCTTC
>TRBV9|TRBJ2-5|many|TRBD2
CASSVGTSGIWETQYF
TGTGCCAGCAGCGTAGGGACTAGCGGGATTTGGGAGACCCAGTACTTC
>TRBV28|TRBJ1-5|many|-
CASSYAGRNNQPQHF
TGTGCCAGCAGTTACGCCGGACGGAACAATCAGCCCCAGCATTTT
>TRBV11-3|TRBJ2-1|many|-
CASSRIAASRNEQFF
TGTGCCAGCAGCCGGATAGCGGCCAGTAGGAATGAGCAGTTCTTC
>TRBV28|TRBJ2-7|many|TRBD1
CASKPGQGLYEQYF
TGTGCCAGCAAGCCGGGACAGGGGCTTTACGAGCAGTACTTC
>TRBV2|TRBJ1-6|many|-
CASSSTGDNSPLHF
TGTGCCAGCAGCTCGACAGGAGATAATTCACCCCTCCACTTT
>TRBV29-1|TRBJ2-4|-|-
CSAGNIQYF
TGCAGCGCTGGGAACATTCAGTACTTC
>TRBV28|TRBJ2-3|many|TRBD2
CASGREATDTQYF
TGTGCCAGCGGGAGGGAGGCCACAGATACGCAGTATTTT
>TRBV7-6|TRBJ2-5|many|-
CASSYPETWETQYF
TGTGCCAGCAGTTACCCCGAGACGTGGGAGACCCAGTACTTC
>TRBV30|TRBJ2-1|many|-
CAWSVTGPEQFF
TGTGCCTGGAGTGTGACGGGGCCGGAGCAGTTCTTC
>TRBV27|TRBJ2-7|many|-
CASSFRAQPYEQYF
TGTGCCAGCAGTTTCAGGGCACAACCCTACGAGCAGTACTTC
>TRBV20-1|TRBJ1-1|many|-
CSARLGTPMNTEAFF
TGCAGTGCTAGGCTCGGGACACCCATGAACACTGAAGCTTTCTTT
>TRBV18|TRBJ1-1|-|-
CASSPTRPGEGKYLRYTEAFF
TGTGCCAGCTCACCTACCCGTCCCGGTGAGGGAAAGTACCTTAGGTACACTGAAGCTTTCTTT
>TRBV27|TRBJ1-1|many|-
CASSLSGVSTEAFF
TGTGCCAGCAGTTTATCAGGGGTGAGCACTGAAGCTTTCTTT
>TRBV10-3|TRBJ2-5|-|-
CAISVDQETQYF
TGTGCCATCAGTGTAGACCAAGAGACCCAGTACTTC
>TRBV29-1|TRBJ2-3|few|-
CSVAYRDNRGTQYF
TGCAGCGTTGCCTACCGGGACAATAGGGGTACGCAGTATTTT
>TRBV12-3/TRBV12-4|TRBJ1-2|few|-
CASSLRNRPNYGYTF
TGTGCCAGCAGTTTAAGGAACAGGCCTAACTATGGCTACACCTTC
>TRBV30|TRBJ2-7|many|TRBD2
CAWSAPSGKPYEQYF
TGTGCCTGGAGTGCGCCTAGCGGGAAACCCTACGAGCAGTACTTC
>TRBV7-9|TRBJ2-3|-|-
CASSLATGNRDTQYF
TGTGCCAGCAGCTTAGCGACGGGGAATCGGGATACGCAGTATTTT
>TRBV20-1|TRBJ2-3|once|-
CSVHTDTQYF
TGCAGTGTACACACAGATACGCAGTATTTT
>TRBV6-2/TRBV6-3|TRBJ2-2|-|TRBD2
CASSPQAREYYTGELFF
TGTGCCAGCAGTCCCCAGGCGCGGGAGTATTACACCGGGGAGCTGTTTTTT
>TRBV20-1|TRBJ2-7|many|-
CSAREEAGKNYEQYF
TGCAGTGCTAGAGAAGAGGCAGGGAAGAACTACGAGCAGTACTTC
>TRBV6-1|TRBJ2-2|few|-
CASTAKFPGELFF
TGTGCCAGCACCGCGAAATTTCCCGGGGAGCTGTTTTTT
>TRBV20-1|TRBJ2-1|many|-
CSAPPGPLTYNEQFF
TGCAGTGCACCCCCGGGACCGCTAACATACAATGAGCAGTTCTTC
>TRBV19|TRBJ2-7|many|TRBD2
CASSPSRRGGAAGGPIYEQYF
TGTGCCAGTAGTCCCTCTCGGCGGGGTGGGGCAGCGGGAGGACCGATCTACGAGCAGTACTTC
>TRBV2|TRBJ1-2|many|-
CASRGDNLYGYTF
TGTGCCAGCAGGGGGGACAATTTATATGGCTACACCTTC
>TRBV3-1|TRBJ2-2|once|TRBD2
CASSWRAGAGGELFF
TGTGCCAGCAGCTGGCGAGCGGGGGCGGGCGGGGAGCTGTTTTTT
>TRBV7-3|TRBJ2-5|many|TRBD1
CASSTTGSETQYF
TGTGCCAGCAGCACGACAGGGTCGGAGACCCAGTACTTC
>TRBV7-9|TRBJ2-5|many|TRBD1
CASSFLGQGQETQYF
TGTGCCAGCAGCTTCTTAGGACAGGGGCAAGAGACCCAGTACTTC
>TRBV2|TRBJ2-1|many|-
CASSERAGLDEQFF
TGTGCCAGCAGTGAGCGAGCGGGCCTCGATGAGCAGTTCTTC
>TRBV4-2|TRBJ1-2|-|-
CASSQDFTRGVSGYTF
TGTGCCAGCAGCCAAGATTTCACCCGGGGGGTCTCCGGCTACACCTTC
>TRBV2|TRBJ2-7|many|-
CASIADSAVPYEQYF
TGTGCCAGCATAGCGGACTCAGCGGTACCCTACGAGCAGTACTTC
>TRBV20-1|TRBJ1-2|few|TRBD1
CSATTPDRGLYGYTF
TGCAGTGCTACCACCCCCGACAGGGGGCTTTACGGCTACACCTTC
>TRBV11-2|TRBJ2-1|many|-
CASSLDGGRGNEQFF
TGTGCCAGCAGCTTAGATGGCGGCAGGGGCAATGAGCAGTTCTTC
>TRBV6-2/TRBV6-3|TRBJ2-1|few|TRBD2
CASSAGLAGGYNEQFF
TGTGCCAGCAGTGCTGGACTAGCGGGAGGGTACAATGAGCAGTTCTTC
>TRBV28|TRBJ2-1|-|-
CASSFGSTLASDEQFF
TGTGCCAGCAGTTTTGGCAGCACCCTAGCGAGCGATGAGCAGTTCTTC
>TRBV12-3/TRBV12-4|TRBJ2-3|-|-
CASSFRGSATDTQYF
TGTGCCAGCAGTTTCCGGGGGAGTGCGACAGATACGCAGTATTTT
>TRBV24-1|TRBJ2-5|-|TRBD2
CATGSPSAGGQGETQYF
TGTGCCACCGGGTCCCCCTCGGCGGGAGGGCAAGGGGAGACCCAGTACTTC
>TRBV7-8|TRBJ2-1|-|TRBD2
CASREKSGTSGSNEQFF
TGTGCCAGCAGAGAAAAATCCGGGACTAGCGGGAGTAATGAGCAGTTCTTC
>TRBV2|TRBJ2-1|many|-
CASRRLYLNNEQFF
TGTGCCAGCAGGCGACTCTATCTTAACAATGAGCAGTTCTTC
>TRBV20-1|TRBJ1-2|many|-
CSARDVGGNYGYTF
TGCAGTGCTAGAGATGTTGGAGGCAACTATGGCTACACCTTC
>TRBV6-1|TRBJ2-7|-|TRBD1
CATQSGGYEQYF
TGTGCCACCCAGTCAGGGGGCTACGAGCAGTACTTC
>TRBV12-3/TRBV12-4|TRBJ2-3|many|-
CASSLDRDFTDTQYF
TGTGCCAGCAGTCTCGACAGGGACTTCACAGATACGCAGTATTTT
>TRBV6-2/TRBV6-3|TRBJ2-7|many|TRBD2
CASSSLAGGTYEQYF
TGTGCCAGCAGCTCCTTGGCGGGAGGCACCTACGAGCAGTACTTC
>TRBV5-4|TRBJ2-7|-|-
CASSFGRQAYEQYF
TGTGCCAGCAGCTTTGGAAGACAGGCTTACGAGCAGTACTTC